This T cell receptor beta chain was identified in a study of metastatic and nonmetastatic thyroid tumors. Until they underwent thyroid surgery, no patient had received any treatment. This clone occurred many times. Its antigen is currently unknown. TCRdb re-called the PCR reads via MiXCR. The sample holds approximately 12,000 clones; 20% to 25% are singletons and the top ten take just over 3.5%. Overall study results and limits: Benign nodules reportedly had significantly lower TCR beta diversity than malignant thyroid tumors in blood and tumor.

V shed 7 bases and J shed 2 bases, with 14 bases lying between them. The CDR3 sequence is 14 residues long. Germline V gene lookup returns CDR1 SNHLY and CDR2 FYNNEI. The clonotype comes from a female donor with papillary thyroid cancer or a benign thyroid nodule (not recorded which). Some clones in this sample may be carry-over from other donors' samples. Sequenced: blood. This chain joins TRBV2 and TRBJ2-5; D is ambiguous. CDR3 DNA: TGTGCCAGCACCACAACCGGGTTTCAAGAGACCCAGTACTTC. Translated: CASTTTGFQETQYF.